The entry below describes one TCR beta chain. Antigen: not known. These data belong to a study of T cell responses to AZD1222 COVID-19 vaccine. Study results and limitations: Increases in Spike-specific TCR breadth and depth were seen after two AZD1222 doses. Unmutated regions of variants are reportedly targeted by nearly half of spike-specific TCRs. The donor group comprised mostly white British people and more females; the analysis possibly underestimated clonal diversity.

Profiled with immunoSEQ multiplex PCR; TCRdb holds only in-frame clones, not every one. The sample has about 140,000 clones; around nine tenths are singletons. Sequenced material: peripheral blood, taken on day 0 of AZD1222 vaccination. The receptor was isolated from an adult in good health.

The CDR3 loop reads CASSLLTANYGYTF. CDR3 bases: TGTGCCAGCAGCTTGTTGACAGCTAACTATGGCTACACCTTC. V is TRBV5-5 and J is TRBJ1-2; D may be TRBD1 (5 bases). Germline V gives CDR1 SGHKS, CDR2 YYEKEE (reference sequence). This CDR3 is 14 amino acids long. Trimming removed 1 base from V and 0 bases from J, with 7 bases in between.